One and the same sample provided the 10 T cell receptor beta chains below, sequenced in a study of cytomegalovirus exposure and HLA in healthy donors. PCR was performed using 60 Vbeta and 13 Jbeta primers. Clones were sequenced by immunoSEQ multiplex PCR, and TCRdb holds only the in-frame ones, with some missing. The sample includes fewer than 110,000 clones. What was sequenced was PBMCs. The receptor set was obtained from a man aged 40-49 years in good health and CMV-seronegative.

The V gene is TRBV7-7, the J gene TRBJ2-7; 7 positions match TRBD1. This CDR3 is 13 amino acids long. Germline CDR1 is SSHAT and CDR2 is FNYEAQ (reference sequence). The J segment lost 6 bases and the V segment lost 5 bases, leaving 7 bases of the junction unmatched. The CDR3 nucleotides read TGTGCCAGCAGCACCGACAGGGTTTCCGAGCAGTACTTC. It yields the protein CASSTDRVSEQYF.

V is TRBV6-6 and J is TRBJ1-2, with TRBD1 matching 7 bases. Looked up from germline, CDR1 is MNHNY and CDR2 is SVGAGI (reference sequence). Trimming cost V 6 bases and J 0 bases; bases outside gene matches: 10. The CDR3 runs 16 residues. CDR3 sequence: CASRLGQQGTNYGYTF. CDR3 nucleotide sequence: TGTGCCAGCAGGCTGGGACAGCAAGGGACTAACTATGGCTACACCTTC.

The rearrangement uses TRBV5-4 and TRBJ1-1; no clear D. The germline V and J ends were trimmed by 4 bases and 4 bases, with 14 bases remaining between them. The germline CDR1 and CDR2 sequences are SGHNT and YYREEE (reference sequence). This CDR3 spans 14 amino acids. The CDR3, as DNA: TGTGCCAGCAGCCCTCGGGAGGGCGGCACTGAAGCTTTCTTT. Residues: CASSPREGGTEAFF.

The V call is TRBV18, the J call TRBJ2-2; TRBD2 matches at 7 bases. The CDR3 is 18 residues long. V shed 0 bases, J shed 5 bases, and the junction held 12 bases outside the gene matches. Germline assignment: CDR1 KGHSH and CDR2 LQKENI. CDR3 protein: CASSPPASGGTITGELFF. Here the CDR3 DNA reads TGTGCCAGCTCACCACCTGCTAGCGGAGGTACCATAACCGGGGAGCTGTTTTTT.

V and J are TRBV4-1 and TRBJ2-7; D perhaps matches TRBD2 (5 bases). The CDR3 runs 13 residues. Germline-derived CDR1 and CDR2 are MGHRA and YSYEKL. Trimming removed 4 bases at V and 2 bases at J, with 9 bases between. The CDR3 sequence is CASSRGLAYEQYF. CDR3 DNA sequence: TGCGCCAGCAGCCGCGGGTTAGCCTACGAGCAGTACTTC.

The CDR3 protein is CASSYSGTGTEAFF. CDR3 DNA sequence: TGTGCCAGCAGTTATTCCGGGACAGGGACTGAAGCTTTCTTT. V usage is TRBV6-5 and J usage is TRBJ1-1; 9 bases match TRBD1. V was pared by 3 bases and J by 5 bases, with 4 bases of the junction left unmatched. Germline V lookup: CDR1 MNHEY, CDR2 SVGAGI. The CDR3 has 14 amino acids.

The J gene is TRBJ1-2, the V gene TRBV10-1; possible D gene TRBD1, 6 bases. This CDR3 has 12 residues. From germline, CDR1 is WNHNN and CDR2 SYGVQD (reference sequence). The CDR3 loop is CAVGGGTYGYTF. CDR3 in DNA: TGCGCAGTCGGGGGGGGCACCTATGGCTACACCTTC.

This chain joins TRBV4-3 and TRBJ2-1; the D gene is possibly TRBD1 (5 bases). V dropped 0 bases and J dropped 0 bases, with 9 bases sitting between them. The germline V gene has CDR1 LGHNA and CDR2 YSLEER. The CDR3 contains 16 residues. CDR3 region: CASSQDQGISYNEQFF. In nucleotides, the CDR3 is TGCGCCAGCAGCCAAGATCAGGGAATCTCCTACAATGAGCAGTTCTTC.

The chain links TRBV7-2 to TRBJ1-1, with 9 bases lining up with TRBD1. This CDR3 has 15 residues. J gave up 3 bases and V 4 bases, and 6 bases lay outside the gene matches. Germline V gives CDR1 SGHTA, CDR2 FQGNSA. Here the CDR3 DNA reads TGTGCCAGCAGCTCGCCGGGACAGGGTTACACTGAAGCTTTCTTT. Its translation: CASSSPGQGYTEAFF.

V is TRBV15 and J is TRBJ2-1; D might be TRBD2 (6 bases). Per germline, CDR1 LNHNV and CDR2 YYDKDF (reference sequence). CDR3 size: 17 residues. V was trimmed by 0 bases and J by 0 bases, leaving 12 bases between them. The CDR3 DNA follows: TGTGCCACCAGCAGAGAAAAAGACGGGAGCTCCTACAATGAGCAGTTCTTC. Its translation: CATSREKDGSSYNEQFF.